One T cell receptor (beta chain) is described in this entry. Generated by immunoSEQ multiplex PCR, the TCRdb table keeps only in-frame clones and is missing some. The sample has roughly 150,000 clones; approximately 90% are singletons. This record comes from a study of T cell responses to AZD1222 COVID-19 vaccine. The sequenced sample was peripheral blood, obtained 28 days after the second AZD1222 dose. The TCR was taken from an adult who received the AZD1222 COVID-19 vaccine.

The CDR3 DNA sequence: TGTGCCAGCAGCCAAGGGTCTAGCGGGGGCTCCGGGGATACGCAGTATTTT. This codes for CASSQGSSGGSGDTQYF. The chain couples TRBV4-2 to TRBJ2-3, with 10 bases identical to TRBD2. The CDR3 has 17 residues. The J segment lost 6 bases and the V segment lost 1 base, leaving 10 bases of the junction unmatched. Looked up from germline, CDR1 is LGHNA and CDR2 is YNFKEQ.